The 13 T cell receptor beta chains below all came from one sample that was sequenced in a study of T cell responses to AZD1222 COVID-19 vaccine. The method was immunoSEQ multiplex PCR; TCRdb's version includes in-frame clones alone and lacks a portion of them. Among about 88,000 clones listed, approximately 90% were seen once. Sequences were derived from peripheral blood, sampled on day 0 of AZD1222 vaccination. The receptors come from an adult in good health.

J is TRBJ2-1 and V is TRBV9, with 9 bases aligning to TRBD2. This CDR3 is built from 14 residues. V gave up 0 bases and J gave up 9 bases; unmatched junction bases: 4. Germline loops: CDR1 SGDLS, CDR2 YYNGEE. The CDR3 sequence: CASSVEERGVEQFF. CDR3 nucleotide sequence: TGTGCCAGCAGCGTAGAGGAGCGGGGGGTTGAGCAGTTCTTC. Full variable domain (rest looked up from reference TRBV9 and TRBJ2-1): DSGVTQTPKHLITATGQRVTLRCSPRSGDLSVYWYQQSLDQGLQFLIQYYNGEERAKGNILERFSAQQFPDLHSELNLSSLELGDSALYFCASSVEERGVEQFFGPGTRLTVL.

A single count supports this clone. This chain connects TRBV10-3 to TRBJ2-7; D unresolved. Germline loops: CDR1 ENHRY, CDR2 SYGVKD. Trimming cost V 1 base and J 1 base, with 8 bases left between them. The CDR3 is 14 residues long. The CDR3 bases are TGTGCCATCAGTGAGTTCGTACCATCCTACGAGCAGTACTTC. Translation gives CAISEFVPSYEQYF.

This rearrangement joins TRBV4-1 to TRBJ2-7; 13 bases are shared with TRBD2. This CDR3 region has 18 residues. Germline V gene lookup returns CDR1 MGHRA and CDR2 YSYEKL. V lost 0 bases, J lost 3 bases, and 8 bases stayed unmatched. CDR3 in DNA: TGCGCCAGCAGCCAAGAGGCCATCGGACTAGCGGGAGTCTACGAGCAGTACTTC. It yields the protein CASSQEAIGLAGVYEQYF.

The chain employs TRBV7-9 and TRBJ1-2; D gene ambiguous. V dropped 1 base and J dropped 4 bases, with 10 bases sitting between them. Germline V gives CDR1 SEHNR, CDR2 FQNEAQ (reference sequence). The CDR3 totals 14 residues. The CDR3 here is CASSLDAIFYGYTF. The CDR3 DNA reads TGTGCCAGCAGCTTAGATGCCATCTTCTATGGCTACACCTTC.

V gene TRBV11-3 combines with J gene TRBJ1-6, with D hard to call. The CDR3 spans 13 residues. V shed 0 bases and J shed 9 bases, with 6 bases lying between them. Germline V gene data show CDR1 as SGHNT and CDR2 as YENEEA. In DNA form, the CDR3 reads TGTGCCAGCAGCTTAGATCGTGCTTCACCCCTCCACTTT. It translates to CASSLDRASPLHF.

V is TRBV10-3 and J is TRBJ2-2, with 7 bases lining up with TRBD1. The CDR3 consists of 16 residues. The germline V gene has CDR1 ENHRY and CDR2 SYGVKD. With 4 bases clipped from V and 2 bases from J, the junction kept 7 bases outside the gene matches. DNA for the CDR3: TGTGCCATCAGTGCAAACAGGGGTCCTAACACCGGGGAGCTGTTTTTT. Protein sequence: CAISANRGPNTGELFF.

This clone was seen just once. The rearrangement links TRBV7-8 to TRBJ2-1, with TRBD2 as a possible D gene (5 bases). Germline-derived CDR1 and CDR2 are SGHVS and FQNEAQ. Trimming cost V 0 bases and J 9 bases, with 6 bases left between them. The CDR3 runs to 12 residues. Here the CDR3 DNA reads TGTGCCAGCAGCTTAGCGCGGGTTGAGCAGTTCTTC. Protein sequence: CASSLARVEQFF.

The rearrangement joins TRBV28 to TRBJ1-1, with 8 bases aligning to TRBD1. The CDR3 consists of 16 residues. The germline V gene has CDR1 MDHEN and CDR2 SYDVKM. V trimming: 2 bases; J trimming: 6 bases; junction bases outside the gene matches: 11. As DNA, the CDR3 is TGTGCCAGCAGTTTACCGAGAGGACAGGGAGGCTCTGAAGCTTTCTTT. Protein sequence: CASSLPRGQGGSEAFF.

The rearrangement links TRBV5-1 to TRBJ2-2; the D gene is possibly TRBD2 (5 bases). Per germline, CDR1 SGHRS and CDR2 YFSETQ. The CDR3 covers 15 residues. With 4 bases removed from V and 2 bases from J, the gap between germline ends came to 12 bases. The CDR3: CASSLATTNTGELFF. CDR3 bases: TGCGCCAGCAGCCTTGCGACTACAAACACCGGGGAGCTGTTTTTT.

V is TRBV6-1 and J is TRBJ2-7, with TRBD1 identical over 10 bases. J gave up 5 bases and V 2 bases, and 9 bases lay outside the gene matches. CDR3 size: 16 residues. Germline lookup yields CDR1 MNHNS and CDR2 SASEGT. CDR3 in amino acids: CASSELPRDRGHEQYF. The CDR3 nucleotides are TGTGCCAGCAGTGAACTACCACGGGACAGGGGCCACGAGCAGTACTTC.

The rearrangement joins TRBV28 to TRBJ2-7; TRBD1 might be the D (6 bases). This CDR3 is built from 12 residues. Germline-derived CDR1 and CDR2 are MDHEN and SYDVKM. Trimming took off 6 bases at V and 10 bases at J, with 16 bases between the two ends. CDR3 protein: CASSPWTENQYF. CDR3 nucleotide sequence: TGTGCCAGCAGCCCCTGGACAGAGAATCAGTACTTC. The complete variable domain, with remaining parts taken from reference TRBV28 and TRBJ2-7, reads DVKVTQSSRYLVKRTGEKVFLECVQDMDHENMFWYRQDPGLGLRLIYFSYDVKMKEKGDIPEGYSVSREKKERFSLILESASTNQTSMYLCASSPWTENQYFGPGTRLTVT.

The chain combines TRBV7-2 with TRBJ1-3; 10 nucleotides agree with TRBD1. The CDR3 length is 17 residues. CDR1 SGHTA and CDR2 FQGNSA come from the germline V gene. Trimming removed 5 bases from V and 0 bases from J; junction bases left unmatched: 7. In DNA form, the CDR3 reads TGTGCCAGCAGCGACCGGGACAGGGGAAGCTCTGGAAACACCATATATTTT. Translation gives CASSDRDRGSSGNTIYF.

This rearrangement joins TRBV10-1 to TRBJ2-7, with 14 bases matching TRBD2. CDR3 length: 16 amino acids. J was trimmed by 3 bases and V by 2 bases; bases with no gene match: 3. Germline V gene data show CDR1 as WNHNN and CDR2 as SYGVQD (reference sequence). In nucleotides, the CDR3 is TGCGCCAGCAGTGAGGGGACTAGCGGGAGTTACTACGAGCAGTACTTC. The encoded protein is CASSEGTSGSYYEQYF.